The 15 T cell receptor beta chains below were found in one sample sequenced in a study of cytomegalovirus exposure and HLA in healthy donors. PCR employed 60 Vbeta and 13 Jbeta primers. Sequenced by immunoSEQ multiplex PCR; TCRdb stores in-frame clones only, minus some. The table shows more than 150,000 clones, with approximately 82% occurring only once. The sequencing sample was made of PBMCs. These receptors were collected from a girl aged 2-10 years in good health and CMV-seropositive.

Concerning this clone: A junction end diverges from the germline sequence, so it may reflect a read error. This chain connects TRBV7-2 to TRBJ1-1; D not certain. Germline lookup yields CDR1 SGHTA and CDR2 FQGNSA. CDR3 length: 11 residues. CDR3 amino acids: CASSLLTWRDF. CDR3 sequence (DNA): TGTGCCAGCAGCTTATTGACGTGGCGGGACTTT.

As to this clone: Different DNA sequences within this sample yield the same CDR3. The CDR3: CASSELLAGEGVLGEQFF. CDR3 nucleotides: TGTGCCAGCAGTGAATTACTAGCGGGAGAAGGGGTCTTGGGTGAGCAGTTCTTC. The chain uses TRBV25-1 and TRBJ2-1; 11 positions agree with TRBD2. Germline-derived CDR1 and CDR2 are MGHDK and SYGVNS. CDR3 length equals 18 residues. Trimming at V came to 1 base and at J to 9 bases, leaving 14 bases not matched to a gene.

In this sample, this clone turned up once. This chain links TRBV5-1 with TRBJ2-5; D possibly corresponds to TRBD1 (6 bases). Trimming left V 2 bases short and J 2 bases short, with 13 bases between. This CDR3 has 15 amino acids. In germline, CDR1 is SGHRS, CDR2 YFSETQ. The CDR3 DNA reads as TGCGCCAGCAGCTTAGTGACAGGTCGGCAAGAGACCCAGTACTTC. Amino acids: CASSLVTGRQETQYF.

The gene calls are TRBV12-2 and TRBJ2-7; the tabulated D call, TRBD2, remains unverified against the DNA. TRBV12-2 is labeled a pseudogene. CDR3 length equals 14 residues. The CDR3, as DNA: TGTGCAAGTCGCTGCTACGGTTCCCCCTACGAGCAGTACTTC. As protein: CASRCYGSPYEQYF.

The rearrangement joins TRBV4-2 to TRBJ2-3; 8 positions match TRBD1. The ends lost 0 bases at V and 0 bases at J; junction bases unmatched: 2. CDR3 length: 16 residues. Per germline, CDR1 LGHNA and CDR2 YNFKEQ. In nucleotides, the CDR3 is TGTGCCAGCAGCCAAGATGGACAGGGAAGCACAGATACGCAGTATTTT. This sequence encodes CASSQDGQGSTDTQYF.

The rearrangement joins TRBV5-6 to TRBJ2-7; 12 nucleotides match TRBD2. The germline CDR1 and CDR2 sequences are SGHDT and YYEEEE. The CDR3 runs 15 residues. J was trimmed by 3 bases and V by 4 bases; bases with no gene match: 5. DNA for the CDR3: TGTGCCAGCAGCCCTCTAGCGGGGGGGGACTACGAGCAGTACTTC. The encoded protein is CASSPLAGGDYEQYF.

CDR3 nucleotides: TGTGCCACCAGCTTAGACAACTCTGGGGCCAACGTCCTGACTTTC. Residues: CATSLDNSGANVLTF. The chain joins TRBV15 to TRBJ2-6, with no clear D. The V and J ends lost 5 bases and 0 bases respectively, with 8 bases between them. The germline V gene encodes CDR1 LNHNV and CDR2 YYDKDF (reference sequence). The CDR3 extends over 15 amino acids.

The CDR3: CASSLRPGDGYEQYF. CDR3 nucleotide sequence: TGTGCCAGCAGCTTACGACCGGGGGACGGGTACGAGCAGTACTTC. The chain couples TRBV7-2 to TRBJ2-7; TRBD2 is a possible D gene (6 bases). Germline V gene sequence: CDR1 SGHTA, CDR2 FQGNSA. V was clipped by 2 bases and J by 4 bases, with 15 bases between them. The CDR3 totals 15 residues.

The rearrangement links TRBV15 to TRBJ2-7; perhaps TRBD2 as D (6 bases). V gave up 0 bases and J gave up 6 bases, with 12 bases separating them. The germline V gene has CDR1 LNHNV and CDR2 YYDKDF (reference sequence). The CDR3 loop spans 14 amino acids. CDR3 sequence: CATSRDRVEGEQYF. The CDR3 DNA follows: TGTGCCACCAGCAGAGATAGGGTGGAGGGCGAGCAGTACTTC.

The chain combines TRBV4-1 with TRBJ2-2; 15 nucleotides line up with TRBD2. Germline CDR1 reads MGHRA; CDR2 reads YSYEKL. CDR3 length: 18 residues. The junction had 5 bases not matched to a gene; V was cut back by 1 base and J by 5 bases. CDR3 in DNA: TGCGCCAGCAGCCAAGGATTAGGGACTAGCGGGAGGACCGGGGAGCTGTTTTTT. Protein sequence: CASSQGLGTSGRTGELFF.

J is TRBJ1-1 and V is TRBV5-1; 8 bases are a match to TRBD1. Germline V gene sequence: CDR1 SGHRS, CDR2 YFSETQ. With 3 bases clipped from V and 1 base from J, the junction kept 5 bases outside the gene matches. The CDR3 extends over 15 amino acids. CDR3 amino acids: CASSWAGTGNTEAFF. The CDR3 bases are TGCGCCAGCAGCTGGGCCGGGACAGGGAACACTGAAGCTTTCTTT.

The chain recombines TRBV5-1 with TRBJ2-5; D uncertain. Germline CDR1 is SGHRS and CDR2 is YFSETQ. This CDR3 is 12 amino acids long. The ends were cut back, 1 base at V and 5 bases at J, with 6 bases in the middle. The CDR3 DNA reads as TGCGCCAGCAGCTTGTTTCAGGAGACCCAGTACTTC. Amino acid sequence: CASSLFQETQYF.

V usage is TRBV19 and J usage is TRBJ1-1; D is unresolved. V gave up 5 bases and J gave up 0 bases, with 19 bases separating them. This CDR3 contains 17 residues. Germline V gene sequence: CDR1 LNHDA, CDR2 SQIVND (reference sequence). In DNA, the CDR3 is TGTGCCAGTAGTCGCCGGGGTACTTCTTCTTTGAACACTGAAGCTTTCTTT. Translation: CASSRRGTSSLNTEAFF. Supplemented by reference TRBV19 and TRBJ1-1, the full variable domain reads DGGITQSPKYLFRKEGQNVTLSCEQNLNHDAMYWYRQDPGQGLRLIYYSQIVNDFQKGDIAEGYSVSREKKESFPLTVTSAQKNPTAFYLCASSRRGTSSLNTEAFFGQGTRLTVV.

The chain is built from TRBV15 and TRBJ2-7; weak D call: TRBD1 (6 bases). This CDR3 has 15 amino acids. V lost 2 bases, J lost 4 bases, and 15 bases lay in between. The germline V gene encodes CDR1 LNHNV and CDR2 YYDKDF (reference sequence). Here the CDR3 DNA reads TGTGCCACCAGCAGATCATCGGGACAACCGTACGAGCAGTACTTC. Translating it yields CATSRSSGQPYEQYF.

V gene TRBV6-6 combines with J gene TRBJ1-2, with D perhaps matching TRBD1 (6 bases). Germline V gene sequence: CDR1 MNHNY, CDR2 SVGAGI (reference sequence). The germline V and J ends were trimmed by 7 bases and 4 bases, with 10 bases remaining between them. The CDR3 sequence is 12 residues long. The CDR3 reads CASNRAPYGYTF. The CDR3 DNA sequence: TGTGCCAGCAACAGGGCCCCCTATGGCTACACCTTC.